The next 2 T cell receptor beta chains were all read from a single sample in a study of T-cell memory formation after mild COVID-19. TCRdb recomputed calls from the 5' RACE reads with MiXCR, one row per CDR3 protein. The sample records about 400,000 distinct CDR3 sequences, about a quarter being singletons. Sequences were obtained from PBMCs or a T cell subset sorted from them (not recorded which). The receptors were sampled from an adult woman who had mild COVID-19 (a few samples of this study predate the infection). Cell type and time point are not known.

The CDR3 spells CASSYGLAGALSYNEQFF. The CDR3 DNA reads as TGCGCCAGCAGCTACGGACTAGCGGGAGCCTTATCCTACAATGAGCAGTTCTTC. V gene TRBV5-1 combines with J gene TRBJ2-1; 13 bases align to TRBD2. This CDR3 comprises 18 residues. V shed 3 bases and J 1 base; nucleotides not matched to a gene: 7. The germline V gene encodes CDR1 SGHRS and CDR2 YFSETQ.

The DNA for the CDR3 is TGCGCCAGCAGCTGGACAGGGGGACAGGGAGGAGAGGAGCAGTTCTTC. It encodes CASSWTGGQGGEEQFF. The chain has TRBV5-1 and TRBJ2-1, with 10 bases lining up with TRBD1. Germline V gene lookup returns CDR1 SGHRS and CDR2 YFSETQ. Losses at the gene ends were 3 bases for V and 10 bases for J; bases not matched to a gene: 13. The CDR3 contains 16 residues.